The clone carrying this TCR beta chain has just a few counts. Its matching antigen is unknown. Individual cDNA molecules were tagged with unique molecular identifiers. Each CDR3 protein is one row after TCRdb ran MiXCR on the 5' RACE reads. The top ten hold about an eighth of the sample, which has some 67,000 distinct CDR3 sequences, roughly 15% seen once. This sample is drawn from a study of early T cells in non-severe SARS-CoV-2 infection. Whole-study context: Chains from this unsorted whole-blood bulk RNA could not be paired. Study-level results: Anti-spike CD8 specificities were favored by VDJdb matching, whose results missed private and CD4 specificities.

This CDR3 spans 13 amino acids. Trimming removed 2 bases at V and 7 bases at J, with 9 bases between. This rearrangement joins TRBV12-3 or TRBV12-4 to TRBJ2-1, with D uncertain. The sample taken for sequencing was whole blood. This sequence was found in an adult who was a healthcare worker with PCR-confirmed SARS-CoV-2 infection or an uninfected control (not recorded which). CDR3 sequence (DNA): TGTGCCAGCAGTTTACTAGGTTCGAATGAGCAGTTCTTC. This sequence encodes CASSLLGSNEQFF.